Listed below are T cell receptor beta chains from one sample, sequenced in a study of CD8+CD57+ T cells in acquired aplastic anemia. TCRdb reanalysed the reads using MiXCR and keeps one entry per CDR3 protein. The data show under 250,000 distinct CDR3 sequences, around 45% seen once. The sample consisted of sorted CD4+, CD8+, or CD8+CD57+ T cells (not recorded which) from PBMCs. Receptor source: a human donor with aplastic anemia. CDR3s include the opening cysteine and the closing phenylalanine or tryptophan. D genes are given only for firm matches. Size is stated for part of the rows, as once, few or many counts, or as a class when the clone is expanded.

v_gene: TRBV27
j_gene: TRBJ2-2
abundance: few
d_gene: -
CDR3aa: CASRNGRYGGELFF
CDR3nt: TGTGCCAGCAGAAACGGCAGGTACGGCGGGGAGCTGTTTTTT

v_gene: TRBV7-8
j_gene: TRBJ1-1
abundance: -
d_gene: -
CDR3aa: CASSLAVTQHRGGGNTEAFF
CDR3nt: TGTGCCAGCAGCTTAGCTGTGACCCAACACCGGGGAGGGGGGAACACTGAAGCTTTCTTT

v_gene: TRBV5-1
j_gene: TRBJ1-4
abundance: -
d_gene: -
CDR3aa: CASRDVPGHSEKLFF
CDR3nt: TGCGCCAGCAGAGATGTACCGGGACACTCTGAAAAACTGTTTTTT

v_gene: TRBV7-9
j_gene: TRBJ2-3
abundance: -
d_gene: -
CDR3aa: CASSSGDPSTDTQYF
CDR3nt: TGTGCCAGCAGCTCCGGGGACCCTAGCACAGATACGCAGTATTTT

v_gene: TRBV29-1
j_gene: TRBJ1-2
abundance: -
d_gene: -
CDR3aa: CSVGQGGSYGYTF
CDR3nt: TGCAGCGTTGGGCAGGGCGGAAGCTATGGCTACACCTTC

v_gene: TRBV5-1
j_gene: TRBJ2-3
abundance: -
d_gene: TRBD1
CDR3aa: CASLGQGGDTQYF
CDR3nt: TGCGCCAGCCTGGGACAGGGCGGAGATACGCAGTATTTT

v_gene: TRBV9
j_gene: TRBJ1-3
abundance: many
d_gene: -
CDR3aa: CASSPGEGNTIYF
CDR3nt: TGTGCCAGCAGCCCGGGTGAAGGAAACACCATATATTTT

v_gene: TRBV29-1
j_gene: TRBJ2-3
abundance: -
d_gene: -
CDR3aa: CSVEQLHDTQYF
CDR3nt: TGCAGCGTTGAACAACTCCACGATACGCAGTATTTT

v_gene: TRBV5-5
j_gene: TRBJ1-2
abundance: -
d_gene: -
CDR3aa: CASSLPDPGEGVYGYTF
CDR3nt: TGTGCCAGCAGCTTGCCGGACCCGGGGGAGGGGGTTTATGGCTACACCTTC

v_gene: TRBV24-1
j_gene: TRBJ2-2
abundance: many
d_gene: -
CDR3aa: CATQRGPGELFF
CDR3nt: TGTGCCACCCAACGGGGACCCGGGGAGCTGTTTTTT

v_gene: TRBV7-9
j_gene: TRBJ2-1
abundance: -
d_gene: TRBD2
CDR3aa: CASSKISGLALNEQFF
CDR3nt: TGTGCCAGCAGCAAAATCTCGGGACTAGCGCTCAATGAGCAGTTCTTC

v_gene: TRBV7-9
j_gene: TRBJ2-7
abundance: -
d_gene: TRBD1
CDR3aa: CASSRMDRAREQYF
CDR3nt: TGTGCCAGCAGCCGAATGGACAGGGCTAGAGAGCAGTACTTC

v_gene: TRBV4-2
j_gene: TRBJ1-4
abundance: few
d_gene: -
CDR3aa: CASSQDLARQINEKLFF
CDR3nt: TGTGCCAGCAGCCAAGATCTTGCAAGGCAGATAAATGAAAAACTGTTTTTT

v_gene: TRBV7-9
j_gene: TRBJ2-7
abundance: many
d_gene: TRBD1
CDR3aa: CASSGRDRDLVLPGEQYF
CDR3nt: TGTGCCAGCAGCGGGAGGGACAGGGACTTGGTCCTTCCCGGCGAGCAGTACTTC

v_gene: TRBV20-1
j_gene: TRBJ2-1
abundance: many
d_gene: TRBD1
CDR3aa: CSAKPGQGAIEQFF
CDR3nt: TGCAGTGCTAAACCGGGACAGGGGGCTATTGAGCAGTTCTTC

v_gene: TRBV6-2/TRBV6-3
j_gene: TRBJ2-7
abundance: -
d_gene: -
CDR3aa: CASSYFIGYEQYF
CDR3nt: TGTGCCAGCAGTTACTTTATCGGGTACGAGCAGTACTTC

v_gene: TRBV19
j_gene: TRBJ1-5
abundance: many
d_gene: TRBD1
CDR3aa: CASSTDRANQPQHF
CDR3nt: TGTGCCAGTAGTACGGACAGGGCGAATCAGCCCCAGCATTTT

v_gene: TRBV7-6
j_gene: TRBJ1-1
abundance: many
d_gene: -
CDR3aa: CASSPPEDGNTEAFF
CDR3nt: TGTGCCAGCAGCCCCCCAGAGGACGGGAACACTGAAGCTTTCTTT

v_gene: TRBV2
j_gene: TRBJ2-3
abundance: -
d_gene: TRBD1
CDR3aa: CASNRDRGSTDTQYF
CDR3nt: TGTGCCAGCAACAGGGACAGGGGCAGCACAGATACGCAGTATTTT

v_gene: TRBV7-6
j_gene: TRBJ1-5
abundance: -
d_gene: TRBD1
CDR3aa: CASRLDRDQPQHF
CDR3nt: TGTGCCAGCAGATTAGACAGGGATCAGCCCCAGCATTTT

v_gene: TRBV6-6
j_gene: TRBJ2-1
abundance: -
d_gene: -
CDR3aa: CASSYSLGNEQFF
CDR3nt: TGTGCCAGCAGTTACTCTTTGGGCAATGAGCAGTTCTTC

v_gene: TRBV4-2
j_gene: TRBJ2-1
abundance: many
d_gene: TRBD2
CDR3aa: CASSQLQSGGSSYNEQFF
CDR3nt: TGTGCCAGCAGCCAGCTGCAGAGCGGGGGGAGCTCCTACAATGAGCAGTTCTTC

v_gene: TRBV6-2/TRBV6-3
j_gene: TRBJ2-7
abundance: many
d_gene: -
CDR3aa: CASSYSSPPYEQYF
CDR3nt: TGTGCCAGCAGTTACTCGTCCCCTCCCTACGAGCAGTACTTC

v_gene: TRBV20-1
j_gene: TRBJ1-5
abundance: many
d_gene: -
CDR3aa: CSARGGLSPEVQPQHF
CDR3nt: TGCAGTGCTAGAGGCGGCCTTTCACCAGAGGTTCAGCCCCAGCATTTT

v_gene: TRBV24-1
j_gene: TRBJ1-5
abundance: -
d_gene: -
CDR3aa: CATSANSNQPQHF
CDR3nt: TGTGCCACCAGTGCCAATAGCAATCAGCCCCAGCATTTT

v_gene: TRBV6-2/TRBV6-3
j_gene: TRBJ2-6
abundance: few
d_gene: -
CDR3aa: CASNSITKGANVLTF
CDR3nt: TGTGCCAGCAACTCCATAACGAAGGGGGCCAACGTCCTGACTTTC

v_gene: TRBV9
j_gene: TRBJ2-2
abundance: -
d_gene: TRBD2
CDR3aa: CASSVGSDGGTGGPGGNTGELFF
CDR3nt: TGTGCCAGCAGCGTAGGGAGTGACGGGGGGACGGGAGGGCCCGGAGGGAACACCGGGGAGCTGTTTTTT

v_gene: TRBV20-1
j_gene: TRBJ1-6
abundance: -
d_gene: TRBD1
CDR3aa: CSATKMTGFILSPLHF
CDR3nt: TGCAGTGCTACGAAAATGACAGGGTTTATATTGTCACCCCTCCACTTT

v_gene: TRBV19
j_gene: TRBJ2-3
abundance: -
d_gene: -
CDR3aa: CASSIGVGAGADTQYF
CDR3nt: TGTGCCAGTAGTATAGGCGTAGGGGCAGGGGCAGATACGCAGTATTTT

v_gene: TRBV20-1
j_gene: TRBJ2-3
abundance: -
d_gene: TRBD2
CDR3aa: CSARQTSEHTDTQYF
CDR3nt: TGCAGTGCTAGACAGACTAGCGAACACACAGATACGCAGTATTTT

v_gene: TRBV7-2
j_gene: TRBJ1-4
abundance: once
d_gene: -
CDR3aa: CASSLQGFSEKLFF
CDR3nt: TGTGCCAGCAGCTTACAGGGTTTCAGCGAAAAACTGTTTTTT

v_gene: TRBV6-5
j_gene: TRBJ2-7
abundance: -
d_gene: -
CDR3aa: CASSYSQITYEQYF
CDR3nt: TGTGCCAGCAGTTACTCACAAATAACCTACGAGCAGTACTTC

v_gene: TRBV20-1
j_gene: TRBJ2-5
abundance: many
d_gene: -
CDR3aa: CSASLDGQETQYF
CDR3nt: TGCAGTGCTAGTCTGGACGGCCAAGAGACCCAGTACTTC

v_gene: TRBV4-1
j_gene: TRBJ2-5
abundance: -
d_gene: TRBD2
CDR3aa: CASSPTLAGGETQYF
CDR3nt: TGCGCCAGCAGCCCTACCCTAGCGGGGGGAGAGACCCAGTACTTC

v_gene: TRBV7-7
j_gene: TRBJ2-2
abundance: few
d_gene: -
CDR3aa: CASSRDRSNTGELFF
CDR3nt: TGTGCTAGCAGCCGAGACAGATCGAACACCGGGGAGCTGTTTTTT

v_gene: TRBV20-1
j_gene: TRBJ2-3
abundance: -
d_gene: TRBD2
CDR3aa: CSARDGTSGRSTDTQYF
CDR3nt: TGCAGTGCTAGAGATGGGACTAGCGGGAGGTCCACAGATACGCAGTATTTT

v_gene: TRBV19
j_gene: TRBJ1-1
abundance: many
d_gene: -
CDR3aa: CASSILPGGNTEAFF
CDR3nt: TGTGCCAGTAGTATCCTCCCGGGGGGGAACACTGAAGCTTTCTTT

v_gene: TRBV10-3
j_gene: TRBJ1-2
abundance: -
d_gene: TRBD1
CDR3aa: CAINSPGQGGYTF
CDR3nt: TGTGCCATCAATTCCCCGGGACAGGGCGGCTACACCTTC